Listed below are T cell receptor beta chains from one sample, sequenced in a study of T cell responses to AZD1222 COVID-19 vaccine. Repertoires were generated with immunoSEQ multiplex PCR, while TCRdb's copy carries only in-frame clones and drops some. In the table there are 90,000 to 150,000 clones, around nine tenths of which are singletons. The starting material was peripheral blood, obtained on day 0 of AZD1222 vaccination. The receptors come from an adult in good health. Both conserved end residues are part of each CDR3. The D gene is left open where the match is weak. The size of a clone is reported for some rows only, either as once, few or many, or as a class for expanded clones.

-	-	TRBV9	TRBJ1-4	CASNPRGQSEKLFF	TGTGCCAGCAACCCGCGGGGGCAGAGTGAAAAACTGTTTTTT
-	once	TRBV11-2	TRBJ2-3	CASSLVTLSTDTQYF	TGTGCCAGCAGCTTAGTCACTCTTAGCACAGATACGCAGTATTTT
-	-	TRBV7-9	TRBJ2-3	CASSFPGGSGPSSTDTQYF	TGTGCCAGCAGCTTCCCCGGGGGTAGCGGACCCTCTAGCACAGATACGCAGTATTTT
-	-	TRBV9	TRBJ1-6	CASSVGTINSPLHF	TGTGCCAGCAGCGTAGGGACCATTAATTCACCCCTCCACTTT
-	-	TRBV7-9	TRBJ1-2	CASSLEVYGYTF	TGTGCCAGCAGCTTAGAGGTATATGGCTACACCTTC
TRBD1	-	TRBV28	TRBJ2-5	CASSSDRGRGETQYF	TGTGCCAGCAGTTCCGACAGGGGACGAGGGGAGACCCAGTACTTC
-	-	TRBV6-5	TRBJ1-1	CASSYKGGAFF	TGTGCCAGCAGTTACAAGGGGGGGGCTTTCTTT
-	-	TRBV28	TRBJ1-3	CASSLTGNTIYF	TGTGCCAGCAGTTTAACGGGAAACACCATATATTTT
TRBD1	-	TRBV6-6	TRBJ1-2	CASSQTLRRQGKDGYTF	TGTGCCAGCAGTCAAACTCTGAGGCGACAGGGCAAGGATGGCTACACCTTC
-	-	TRBV7-2	TRBJ1-5	CASSLAAGQPQHF	TGTGCCAGCAGCTTAGCGGCGGGTCAGCCCCAGCATTTT
-	-	TRBV19	TRBJ2-1	CASSIEGFWTYNEQFF	TGTGCCAGTAGTATAGAGGGGTTTTGGACCTACAATGAGCAGTTCTTC
-	-	TRBV3-1/TRBV3-2	TRBJ1-5	CASSQAGTKQPQHF	TGTGCCAGCAGCCAGGCAGGGACGAAACAGCCCCAGCATTTT
-	once	TRBV6-6	TRBJ2-7	CAIGLLGEQYF	TGTGCCATTGGCCTGCTTGGCGAGCAGTACTTC
-	-	TRBV6-6	TRBJ2-3	CASIWKAPNTDTQYF	TGTGCCAGCATTTGGAAGGCACCAAACACAGATACGCAGTATTTT
-	-	TRBV27	TRBJ1-4	CASRQGIGEKLFF	TGTGCCAGCAGACAGGGAATAGGTGAAAAACTGTTTTTT
TRBD2	once	TRBV9	TRBJ2-1	CASSVTSGLSYNEQFF	TGTGCCAGCAGCGTCACTAGCGGACTCTCCTACAATGAGCAGTTCTTC
-	-	TRBV6-5	TRBJ2-5	CASREGQPGKETQYF	TGTGCCAGCAGGGAGGGACAGCCCGGCAAAGAGACCCAGTACTTC
TRBD2	-	TRBV5-6	TRBJ2-5	CASSFGGRAGETQYF	TGTGCCAGCAGCTTCGGCGGGAGGGCCGGAGAGACCCAGTACTTC
-	-	TRBV6-1	TRBJ1-1	CASSEAWDPIDF	TGTGCCAGCAGTGAAGCGTGGGACCCCATCGACTTT
-	-	TRBV7-8	TRBJ2-6	CASSLVARHAGANVLTF	TGTGCCAGCAGCTTAGTGGCCAGGCACGCTGGGGCCAACGTCCTGACTTTC
TRBD2	-	TRBV11-2	TRBJ2-2	CASSLLLAGGVGELFF	TGTGCCAGCAGCTTGTTACTAGCGGGAGGCGTCGGGGAGCTGTTTTTT
-	few	TRBV7-9	TRBJ1-1	CASSRTAGTEAFF	TGTGCCAGCAGCCGAACGGCGGGCACTGAAGCTTTCTTT